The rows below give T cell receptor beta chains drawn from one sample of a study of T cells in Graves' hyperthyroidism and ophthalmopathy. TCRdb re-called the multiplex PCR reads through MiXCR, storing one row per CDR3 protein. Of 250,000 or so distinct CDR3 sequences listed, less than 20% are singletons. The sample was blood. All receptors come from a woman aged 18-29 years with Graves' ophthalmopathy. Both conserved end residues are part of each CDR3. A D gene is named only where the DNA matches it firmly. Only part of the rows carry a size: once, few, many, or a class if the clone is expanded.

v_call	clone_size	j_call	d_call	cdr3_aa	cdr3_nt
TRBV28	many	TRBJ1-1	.	CASSLSTVMNTEAFF	TGTGCCAGCAGTTTATCGACAGTCATGAACACTGAAGCTTTCTTT
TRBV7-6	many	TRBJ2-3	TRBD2	CASSPLSGLADTQYF	TGTGCCAGCAGCCCTCTGTCGGGACTAGCAGATACGCAGTATTTT
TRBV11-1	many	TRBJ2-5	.	CASSLLGAVQETQYF	TGTGCCAGCAGCTTATTAGGAGCGGTCCAAGAGACCCAGTACTTC
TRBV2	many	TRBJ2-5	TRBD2	CASSEGVAGGPKTQYF	TGTGCCAGCAGTGAAGGGGTAGCGGGAGGCCCCAAAACCCAGTACTTC
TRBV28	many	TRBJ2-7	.	CASRLHPGSSYEQYF	TGTGCCAGCAGGCTCCATCCAGGGAGCTCCTACGAGCAGTACTTC
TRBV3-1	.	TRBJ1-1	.	CASSQAGRQNTEAFF	TGTGCCAGCAGCCAAGCCGGACGCCAAAACACTGAAGCTTTCTTT
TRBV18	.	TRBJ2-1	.	CATFIGSSYNEQFF	TGTGCCACCTTTATAGGCAGCTCCTACAATGAGCAGTTCTTC
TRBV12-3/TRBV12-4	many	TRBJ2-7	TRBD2	CASTGGIAFEQYF	TGTGCCAGCACGGGGGGAATTGCGTTCGAGCAGTACTTC
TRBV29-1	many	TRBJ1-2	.	CSVEEGYNYGYTF	TGCAGCGTTGAGGAGGGGTATAACTATGGCTACACCTTC
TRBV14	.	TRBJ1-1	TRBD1	CASSPTTGVNTEAFF	TGTGCCAGCAGCCCGACCACAGGGGTCAACACTGAAGCTTTCTTT
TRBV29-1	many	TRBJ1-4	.	CSATVPPNEKLFF	TGCAGCGCTACGGTTCCACCTAATGAAAAACTGTTTTTT
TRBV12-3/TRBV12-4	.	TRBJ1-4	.	CASRGLPNEKLFF	TGTGCCAGCAGGGGACTGCCTAATGAAAAACTGTTTTTT
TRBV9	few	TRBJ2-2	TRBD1	CASSVGDRATGELFF	TGTGCCAGCAGCGTAGGAGACAGGGCCACCGGGGAGCTGTTTTTT
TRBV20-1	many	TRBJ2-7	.	CSARLTGRTYEQYF	TGCAGTGCTAGACTCACCGGGCGGACCTACGAGCAGTACTTC
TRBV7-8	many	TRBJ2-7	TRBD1	CASSLTGGPSSYEQYF	TGTGCCAGCAGCCTCACAGGGGGTCCAAGCTCCTACGAGCAGTACTTC
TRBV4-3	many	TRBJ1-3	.	CASSQDPLPDLSGNTIYF	TGCGCCAGCAGCCAAGATCCCCTCCCAGACCTGTCTGGAAACACCATATATTTT
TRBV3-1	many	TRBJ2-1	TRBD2	CASSQHGLAGGQATYNEQFF	TGTGCCAGCAGCCAACACGGACTAGCGGGAGGTCAAGCTACCTACAATGAGCAGTTCTTC
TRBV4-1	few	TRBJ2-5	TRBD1	CASSRGRERGQGLETQYF	TGCGCCAGCAGCCGCGGGCGTGAGCGGGGACAGGGTTTGGAGACCCAGTACTTC
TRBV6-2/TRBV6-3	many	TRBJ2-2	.	CASSYPQTGYTGELFF	TGTGCCAGCAGTTACCCACAAACAGGGTACACCGGGGAGCTGTTTTTT
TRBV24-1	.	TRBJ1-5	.	CATSDGTSFNQPQHF	TGTGCCACCAGTGACGGTACTAGTTTCAATCAGCCCCAGCATTTT
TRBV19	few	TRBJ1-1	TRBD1	CASTTGDSTVNTEAFF	TGTGCCAGTACCACAGGGGACAGCACTGTGAACACTGAAGCTTTCTTT
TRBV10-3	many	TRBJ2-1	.	CAISESAGDGWNEQFF	TGTGCCATCAGTGAGTCCGCAGGGGATGGTTGGAATGAGCAGTTCTTC
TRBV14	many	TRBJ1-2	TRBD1	CASSQDYRGLGYTF	TGTGCCAGCAGCCAAGACTACAGGGGGCTAGGCTACACCTTC
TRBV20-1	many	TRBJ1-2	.	CSATVGQGQQGYTF	TGCAGTGCTACAGTGGGGCAGGGACAACAAGGCTACACCTTC
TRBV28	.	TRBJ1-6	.	CASSPMDRSRSPLHF	TGTGCCAGCAGTCCGATGGACAGAAGCCGTTCACCCCTCCACTTT
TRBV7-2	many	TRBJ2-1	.	CASSLGGLLNEQFF	TGTGCCAGCAGCTTAGGTGGACTACTCAATGAGCAGTTCTTC
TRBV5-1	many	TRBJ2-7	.	CASSFSVDPSYEQYF	TGCGCCAGCAGCTTCTCAGTAGATCCCTCCTACGAGCAGTACTTC
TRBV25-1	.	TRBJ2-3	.	CASSEWVDTQYF	TGTGCCAGCAGTGAATGGGTGGATACGCAGTATTTT
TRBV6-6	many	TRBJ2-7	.	CASSYSPASSYEQYF	TGTGCCAGCAGTTACTCGCCAGCGAGCTCCTACGAGCAGTACTTC
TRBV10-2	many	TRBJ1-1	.	CASSDGGWNTEAFF	TGCGCCAGCAGTGATGGCGGCTGGAACACTGAAGCTTTCTTT
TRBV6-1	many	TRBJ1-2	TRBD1	CASRTGAIDGYTF	TGTGCCAGTCGAACAGGGGCGATAGATGGCTACACCTTC
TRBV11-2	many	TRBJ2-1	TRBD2	CASSLGLAGGGYNEQFF	TGTGCCAGCAGCTTAGGGCTAGCGGGAGGAGGGTACAATGAGCAGTTCTTC
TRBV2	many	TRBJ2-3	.	CASIGARTDTQYF	TGTGCCAGCATCGGGGCTCGGACAGATACGCAGTATTTT
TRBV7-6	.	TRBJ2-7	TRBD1	CASSLGGQGNSEQYF	TGTGCCAGCAGCTTGGGGGGACAGGGTAACTCCGAGCAGTACTTC
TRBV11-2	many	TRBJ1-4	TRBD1	CASSRDSYSTNEKLFF	TGTGCCAGCAGCCGGGACAGTTACTCAACTAATGAAAAACTGTTTTTT
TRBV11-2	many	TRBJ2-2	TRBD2	CASSKTSGGNTGELFF	TGTGCCAGCAGCAAGACTAGCGGGGGAAACACCGGGGAGCTGTTTTTT
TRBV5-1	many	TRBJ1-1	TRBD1	CASSRTGQANTEAFF	TGCGCCAGCAGCCGAACGGGACAGGCGAACACTGAAGCTTTCTTT
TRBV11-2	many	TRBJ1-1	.	CASSSHGGVTEAFF	TGTGCCAGCAGCTCCCATGGGGGGGTTACTGAAGCTTTCTTT
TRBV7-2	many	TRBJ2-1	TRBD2	CASSLTSAHYNEQFF	TGTGCCAGCAGCCTTACTAGCGCCCATTACAATGAGCAGTTCTTC
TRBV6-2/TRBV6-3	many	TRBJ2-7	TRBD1	CASSRGIRYEQYF	TGTGCCAGCTCCAGGGGGATCCGCTACGAGCAGTACTTC
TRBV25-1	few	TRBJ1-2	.	CASSESQGSFNYGYTF	TGTGCCAGCAGTGAATCCCAGGGTTCTTTCAACTATGGCTACACCTTC
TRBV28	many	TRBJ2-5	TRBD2	CASSPLAGPGATQYF	TGTGCCAGCAGTCCCTTAGCGGGGCCGGGAGCGACCCAGTACTTC
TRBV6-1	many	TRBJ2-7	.	CASSEGTDLSEQYF	TGTGCCAGCAGTGAAGGGACAGATCTGTCCGAGCAGTACTTC
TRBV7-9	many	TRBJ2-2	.	CASSLEGGAGELFF	TGTGCCAGCAGCTTAGAAGGAGGGGCCGGGGAGCTGTTTTTT
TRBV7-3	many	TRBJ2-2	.	CASSLKGGAGELFF	TGTGCCAGCAGCTTAAAGGGGGGCGCCGGGGAGCTGTTTTTT
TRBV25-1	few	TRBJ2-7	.	CASGNYEQYF	TGTGCCAGCGGAAACTACGAGCAGTACTTC
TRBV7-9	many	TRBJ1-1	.	CASSLEGTTEAFF	TGTGCCAGCAGCTTAGAGGGGACCACTGAAGCTTTCTTT
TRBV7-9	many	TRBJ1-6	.	CASTARDLNSPLHF	TGTGCCAGTACCGCTAGGGACTTGAATTCACCCCTCCACTTT
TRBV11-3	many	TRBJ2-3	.	CASSLDRAPTDTQYF	TGTGCCAGCAGCTTAGATCGGGCGCCGACAGATACGCAGTATTTT